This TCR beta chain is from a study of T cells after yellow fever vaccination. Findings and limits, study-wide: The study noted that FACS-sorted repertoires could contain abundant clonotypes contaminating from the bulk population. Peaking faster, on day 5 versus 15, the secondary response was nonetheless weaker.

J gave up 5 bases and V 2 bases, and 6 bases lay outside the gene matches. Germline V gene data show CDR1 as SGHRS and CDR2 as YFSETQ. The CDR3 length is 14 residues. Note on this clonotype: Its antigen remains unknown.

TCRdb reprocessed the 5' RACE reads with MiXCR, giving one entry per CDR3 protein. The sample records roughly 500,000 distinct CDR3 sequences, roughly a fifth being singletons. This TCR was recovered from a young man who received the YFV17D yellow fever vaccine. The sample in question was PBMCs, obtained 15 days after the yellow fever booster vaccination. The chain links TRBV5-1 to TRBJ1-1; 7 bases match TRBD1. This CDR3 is CASSFDRAGTEAFF. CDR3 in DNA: TGCGCCAGCAGCTTCGACAGGGCGGGGACTGAAGCTTTCTTT.